This T cell receptor beta chain emerged from a study of T cells in Graves' hyperthyroidism and ophthalmopathy. Among the patients, aged 18 to 65, hyperthyroidism was newly diagnosed and had lasted under 2 months. The sample holds many counts of this clonotype. CDR3 size: 16 residues. Trimming pared 2 bases from V and 2 bases from J, leaving 15 bases between. Germline V gene data show CDR1 as MNHEY and CDR2 as SVGAGI. Template material for amplifying TCR beta CDR3 regions consisted of RNA transcripts. In the first-round RT-PCR of the TCR CDR3, the HTBI primer set was used. One entry per CDR3 protein results from TCRdb running MiXCR on the multiplex PCR reads. The sample lists some 510,000 distinct CDR3 sequences; around 21% were seen once.

This clonotype originated in a man aged 18-30 years with Graves' hyperthyroidism. Material: blood. The chain couples TRBV6-5 to TRBJ1-2; D might be TRBD1 (5 bases). This CDR3 reads CASSYGFGTVNYGYTF. As DNA, the CDR3 is TGTGCCAGCAGTTACGGTTTTGGGACGGTCAACTATGGCTACACCTTC.